Reported below is one T cell receptor beta chain. The antigen is undetermined. Rectal tissue came from one to two pinch biopsies taken at colonoscopy. Controls: normal colonoscopy findings, no IBD within the following year. This sample is drawn from a study of pediatric ulcerative colitis. The study's findings and limits: Acute severe colitis showed lower rectal diversity from clonal expansions. A couple of rectal clonotypes were found only in ulcerative colitis patients, all of them.

Sequencing was at survey level. This table comes from immunoSEQ multiplex PCR, and its TCRdb copy is limited to in-frame clones, with some not included. The profile covers more than 10,000 clones, with over 60% appearing a single time and approximately 4.2% taken by the ten largest. This TCR came from a boy aged 5-17 years who was a control in a study of pediatric ulcerative colitis. Sequencing was carried out using gut tissue.

CDR3 nucleotide sequence: TGCAGCGTTGGGTTCGATTATGACTTACGGAGCTATGGCTACACCTTC. Translating gives CSVGFDYDLRSYGYTF. V and J are TRBV29-1 and TRBJ1-2; D remains unclear. CDR1 is SQVTM and CDR2 is ANQGSEA in the germline V gene. The CDR3 consists of 16 residues. The V end was cut by 4 bases, the J end by 4 bases, with 22 bases between. The full variable domain, completed using reference TRBV29-1 and TRBJ1-2, is SAVISQKPSRDICQRGTSLTIQCQVDSQVTMMFWYRQQPGQSLTLIATANQGSEATYESGFVIDKFPISRPNLTFSTLTVSNMSPEDSSIYLCSVGFDYDLRSYGYTFGSGTRLTVV.